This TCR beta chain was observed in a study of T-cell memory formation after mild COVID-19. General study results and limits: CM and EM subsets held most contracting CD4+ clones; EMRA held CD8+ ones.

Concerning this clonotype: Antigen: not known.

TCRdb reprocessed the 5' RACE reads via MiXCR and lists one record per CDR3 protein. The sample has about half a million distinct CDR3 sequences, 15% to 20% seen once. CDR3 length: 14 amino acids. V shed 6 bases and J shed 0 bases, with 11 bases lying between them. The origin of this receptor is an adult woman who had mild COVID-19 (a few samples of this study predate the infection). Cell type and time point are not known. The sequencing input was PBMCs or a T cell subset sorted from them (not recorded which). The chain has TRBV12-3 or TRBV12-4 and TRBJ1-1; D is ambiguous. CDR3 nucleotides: TGTGCCAGCAGCCGGCGATTGATGAACACTGAAGCTTTCTTT. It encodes CASSRRLMNTEAFF.